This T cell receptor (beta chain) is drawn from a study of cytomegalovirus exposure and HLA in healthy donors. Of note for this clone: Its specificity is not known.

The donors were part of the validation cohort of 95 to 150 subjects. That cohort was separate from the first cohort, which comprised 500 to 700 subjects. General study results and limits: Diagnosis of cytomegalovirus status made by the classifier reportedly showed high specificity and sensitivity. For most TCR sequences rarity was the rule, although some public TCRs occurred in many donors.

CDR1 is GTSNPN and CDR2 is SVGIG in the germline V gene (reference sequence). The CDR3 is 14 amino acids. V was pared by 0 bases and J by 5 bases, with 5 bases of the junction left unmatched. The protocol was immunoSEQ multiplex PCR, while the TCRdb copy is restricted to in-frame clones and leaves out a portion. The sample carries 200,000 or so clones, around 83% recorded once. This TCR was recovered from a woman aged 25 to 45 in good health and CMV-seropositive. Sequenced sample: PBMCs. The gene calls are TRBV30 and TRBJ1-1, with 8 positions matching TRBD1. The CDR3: CAWSVSRGLTEAFF. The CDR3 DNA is TGTGCCTGGAGTGTATCCAGGGGGCTTACTGAAGCTTTCTTT.